This T cell receptor (beta chain) emerged from a study of T cell responses to AZD1222 COVID-19 vaccine. Across the study: Pooling was applied to second doses at about 4 or about 12 weeks.

Concerning this clone: Its antigen is undetermined.

The study's findings and limits: Increases in Spike-specific TCR breadth and depth were seen after two AZD1222 doses. AZD1222 recipients seropositive at baseline numbered only five to seven.

The protocol was immunoSEQ multiplex PCR, while the TCRdb copy is restricted to in-frame clones and leaves out a portion. The sample lists about 110,000 clones; around 90% were seen once. Looked up from germline, CDR1 is DFQATT and CDR2 is SNEGSKA (reference sequence). Trimming at V came to 3 bases and at J to 8 bases, leaving 14 bases not matched to a gene. There are 15 residues in the CDR3. The sample here was peripheral blood, taken on day 0 of AZD1222 vaccination. The clonotype was recovered from an adult in good health. The V call is TRBV20-1, the J call TRBJ1-2; 8 nucleotides agree with TRBD1. The CDR3 reads CSASIMGRGLQGYTF. The CDR3 DNA is TGCAGTGCTAGTATAATGGGCAGGGGGCTGCAGGGCTACACCTTC.